The T cell receptor (beta chain) described here comes from a study of T cell repertoires in cytomegalovirus infection. A single record per CDR3 protein comes from TCRdb applying MiXCR to the reads. This sample has about 250,000 distinct CDR3 sequences, with about a sixth found just once. This clonotype was recorded at least ten times. Sample: CD8+ T cells from PBMCs. The sequence derives from a human donor in good health (CMV status not recorded). Some clones in this sample may be carry-over from other donors' samples.

The CDR3 nucleotides read TGTGCCAGCAGGGACCGACAGTACACTGAAGCTTTCTTT. It codes for CASRDRQYTEAFF. The chain is built from TRBV6-2 or TRBV6-3 and TRBJ1-1; tentative D call: TRBD1 (5 bases). The CDR3 sequence is 13 residues long. Germline V gene sequence: CDR1 MNHEY, CDR2 SVGEGT. V lost 6 bases, J lost 3 bases, and 11 bases lay in between.